This is a list of T cell receptor beta chains from one sample in a study of control samples from healthy donors and cancer patients. Sequencing was performed with immunoSEQ multiplex PCR; in TCRdb, only in-frame clones are kept and a portion is missing. The sample lists roughly 45,000 clones, around 94% occurring once. Specimen: PBMCs. These receptors all stem from a man aged 25-40 years with colorectal cancer. Each CDR3 is given with its conserved first and last residue. A row's size may be missing; if present it is once, few, many or a size class.

V gene,clone size,CDR3 protein
TRBV29-1,.,CSVEIGYGYTF
TRBV6-4,.,CASREDRDRTDTQYF
TRBV2,.,CASTLDRHTEAFF
TRBV11-2,.,CASSLVTGGFHGYTF
TRBV19,once,CASRPGGAGYGYTF
TRBV10-2,.,CASSDRSNTNYGYTF
TRBV6-6,.,CASSYSDTYTEAFF
TRBV7-2,.,CASSSSGTLNEQFF
TRBV4-3,.,CASSQGSTYTQYF
TRBV6-2/TRBV6-3,.,CASSYRAGGRWGTGELFF
TRBV4-1,.,CASSPYGLAGELFF
TRBV11-2,few,CASSFEGVTGELFF
TRBV19,.,CASSRNPRQGSTDTQYF
TRBV7-6,.,CASSLWTGGTDTQYF
TRBV13,.,CASSFGAAGVGEQYF
TRBV5-1,.,CASSAPGQERRSAYGYTF
TRBV12-3/TRBV12-4,.,CASSLGTGGDYTF
TRBV19,.,CASSMVRGRAGAEAFF
TRBV28,.,CASTVDRTTGELFF
TRBV12-3/TRBV12-4,.,CASRTGSNQPQHF
TRBV9,.,CASSVDASNSPLHF
TRBV18,.,CASSPMVTNTEAFF
TRBV2,.,CASLGPILGAF
TRBV5-4,once,CASSFQGVVYGYTF
TRBV6-5,.,CASSYSMGLGGPLHF
TRBV6-1,.,CASTEHRWGERYGYTF
TRBV6-2/TRBV6-3,.,CASSYFYGQYYGYTF
TRBV7-9,.,CASSDWDRGGTEAFF
TRBV11-2,few,CASSLEIRNTIYF
TRBV2,.,CASSTGRSTEAFF
TRBV6-6,.,CASSPPPGTTEAFF
TRBV9,once,CASSAQQGVRSDTQYF
TRBV12-5,.,CASGSYRTSLETQYF
TRBV11-2,.,CASTAAGVSYNEQFF
TRBV12-3/TRBV12-4,.,CAIGTGGRDTQYF
TRBV5-1,.,CASSDQGSSTGTQYF
TRBV6-6,.,CASSATGGSRGNTIYF
TRBV5-1,.,CASRLTLGQGMTEQYF
TRBV4-1,.,CASSLSIFRVSSGNTIYF
TRBV30,.,CAWTRGNYGYTF
TRBV2,.,CASSERRSGTGELFF
TRBV11-2,.,CASSFPAGGLWEQFF
TRBV7-2,.,CASSLVPGHGQETQYF
TRBV5-4,.,CASSLGSTEQFF
TRBV7-6,.,CASSPHPPGFPHTQYF